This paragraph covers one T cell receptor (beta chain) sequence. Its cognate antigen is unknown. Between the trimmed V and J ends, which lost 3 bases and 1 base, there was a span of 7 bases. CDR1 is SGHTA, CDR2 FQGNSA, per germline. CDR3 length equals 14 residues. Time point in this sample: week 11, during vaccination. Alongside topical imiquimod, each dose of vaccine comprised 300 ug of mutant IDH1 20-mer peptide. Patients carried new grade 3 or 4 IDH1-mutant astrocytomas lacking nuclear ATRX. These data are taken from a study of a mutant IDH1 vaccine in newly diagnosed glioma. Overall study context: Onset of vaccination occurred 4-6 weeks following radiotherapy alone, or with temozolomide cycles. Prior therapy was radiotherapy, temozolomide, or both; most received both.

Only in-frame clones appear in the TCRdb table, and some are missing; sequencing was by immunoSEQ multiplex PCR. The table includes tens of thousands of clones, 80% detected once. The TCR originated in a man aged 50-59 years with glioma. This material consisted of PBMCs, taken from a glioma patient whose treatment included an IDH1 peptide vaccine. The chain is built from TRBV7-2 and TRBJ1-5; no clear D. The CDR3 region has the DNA TGTGCCAGCAGCTTTTCCGGAAGCAATCAGCCCCAGCATTTT. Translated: CASSFSGSNQPQHF.